The source of this TCR beta chain is a study of HIV-infected patients and healthy controls. In this sample, this clonotype turned up many times. TCRdb redid the calling of the 5' RACE reads with MiXCR, one entry per CDR3 protein. Here the sample spans some 19,000 distinct CDR3 sequences, about 17% being singletons. The CDR3 is 13 residues long. V lost 0 bases and J 3 bases, leaving 5 bases between the germline ends. The origin of this receptor is a human donor in good health. This chain links TRBV12-3 or TRBV12-4 with TRBJ1-1; D gene uncertain. Sequencing was carried out using CD8+ T cells from blood. CDR3 amino acids: CASSLAGDTEAFF. CDR3 bases: TGTGCCAGCAGTTTAGCGGGAGACACTGAAGCTTTCTTT.